The 14 T cell receptor beta chains in this list originate from one sample, sequenced in a study of T cells after yellow fever vaccination. TCRdb passed the 5' RACE reads through MiXCR, listing each CDR3 protein once. The sample carries just under 600,000 distinct CDR3 sequences, less than 15% recorded once. Material: PBMCs, obtained on the day of the yellow fever booster vaccination. The receptors stem from a man younger than 40 who received the YFV17D yellow fever vaccine.

This chain connects TRBV7-9 to TRBJ2-1; 13 positions match TRBD2. Losses at the gene ends were 5 bases for V and 4 bases for J; bases not matched to a gene: 8. Germline V gene data show CDR1 as SEHNR and CDR2 as FQNEAQ (reference sequence). The CDR3 totals 17 residues. The CDR3 loop reads CASSPPGGLAGYNEQFF. The CDR3 nucleotides read TGTGCCAGCAGCCCACCGGGGGGACTAGCGGGATACAATGAGCAGTTCTTC. Complete variable domain (other parts from reference TRBV7-9 and TRBJ2-1): DTGVSQNPRHKITKRGQNVTFRCDPISEHNRLYWYRQTLGQGPEFLTYFQNEAQLEKSRLLSDRFSAERPKGSFSTLEIQRTEQGDSAMYLCASSPPGGLAGYNEQFFGPGTRLTVL.

Here the CDR3 reads CASSLEGISYNEQFF. In nucleotides, the CDR3 is TGTGCCAGCAGCTTAGAGGGAATCTCCTACAATGAGCAGTTCTTC. The chain employs TRBV7-9 and TRBJ2-1; D not resolved. Germline V gene lookup returns CDR1 SEHNR and CDR2 FQNEAQ (reference sequence). This CDR3 has 15 residues. Trimming shortened V by 1 base and J by 0 bases, and 7 bases separated the two germline ends.

This clonotype has just a few counts. The chain carries TRBV23-1 and TRBJ2-7; no definite D call. TRBV23-1 is reported as an ORF; its role is uncertain. This CDR3 region has 15 residues. V was trimmed by 10 bases and J by 3 bases, leaving 22 bases between them. The CDR3 DNA sequence: TGCGCCACCCTCCAGGCTAGGGCGCATGGCTACGAGCAGTACTTC. This sequence encodes CATLQARAHGYEQYF.

This clonotype has just a few counts. This CDR3 reads CATEPGTGVTYTQYF. Written as DNA, the CDR3 is TGTGCCACTGAACCTGGGACAGGAGTTACCTATACGCAGTATTTT. The chain combines TRBV19 with TRBJ2-3; 8 bases line up with TRBD1. The CDR3 covers 15 residues. Per the germline V gene, CDR1 is LNHDA and CDR2 is SQIVND (reference sequence). V shed 10 bases and J 7 bases; nucleotides not matched to a gene: 16.

The chain has TRBV29-1 and TRBJ1-1; weak D call: TRBD1 (5 bases). CDR1 SQVTM and CDR2 ANQGSEA come from the germline V gene. V gave up 6 bases and J gave up 8 bases, with 13 bases separating them. The CDR3 spans 11 residues. CDR3 coding DNA: TGCAGCGTCTCGGGGGATAAGGAAGCTTTCTTT. Its protein product is CSVSGDKEAFF.

The gene calls are TRBV6-1 and TRBJ2-7; 12 nucleotides align to TRBD2. From germline, CDR1 is MNHNS and CDR2 SASEGT. CDR3 length: 15 residues. V lost 7 bases to trimming and J lost 4 bases; unmatched junction nucleotides: 8. The DNA of the CDR3 is TGTGCCAGCACCTGGGGACTAGCGGGTGGATACGAGCAGTACTTC. As protein: CASTWGLAGGYEQYF.

The genes are TRBV7-2 and TRBJ2-1, with D unclear. Trimming removed 1 base from V and 6 bases from J, with 13 bases in between. CDR1 is SGHTA and CDR2 is FQGNSA in the germline V gene. CDR3 length equals 15 residues. In DNA, the CDR3 is TGTGCCAGCAGCTTAGATGGCTATTCGGGCAATGAGCAGTTCTTC. It encodes CASSLDGYSGNEQFF. Full variable domain (rest looked up from reference TRBV7-2 and TRBJ2-1): GAGVSQSPSNKVTEKGKDVELRCDPISGHTALYWYRQSLGQGLEFLIYFQGNSAPDKSGLPSDRFSAERTGGSVSTLTIQRTQQEDSAVYLCASSLDGYSGNEQFFGPGTRLTVL.

This clonotype has more than one count but fewer than ten. The V call is TRBV24-1, the J call TRBJ2-3; possibly TRBD2 for D (5 bases). Germline CDR1 and CDR2: KGHDR and SFDVKD. V was shortened by 6 bases and J by 2 bases, with 17 bases between the two germline ends. The length of the CDR3 is 16 residues. CDR3 sequence: CATSPGYRTDTDTQYF. CDR3 DNA: TGTGCCACCAGTCCGGGGTATAGGACCGACACAGATACGCAGTATTTT.

This clonotype appeared many times. The genes are TRBV20-1 and TRBJ2-1; 12 nucleotides line up with TRBD2. The V segment lost 1 base and the J segment 3 bases; nucleotides outside the gene matches: 7. The CDR3 has 17 amino acids. From germline, CDR1 is DFQATT and CDR2 SNEGSKA (reference sequence). The CDR3 is CSARGLAGETGYNEQFF. Written as DNA, the CDR3 is TGCAGTGCTAGAGGACTAGCGGGAGAGACTGGCTACAATGAGCAGTTCTTC.

CDR3 loop: CASRRSSNEQFF. The DNA of the CDR3 is TGTGCCAGCAGGCGTAGTAGTAATGAGCAGTTCTTC. V gene TRBV6-5 combines with J gene TRBJ2-1; no clear D gene. From germline, CDR1 is MNHEY and CDR2 SVGAGI. Trimming cost V 6 bases and J 7 bases, with 10 bases left between them. The CDR3 runs to 12 residues.

The CDR3 region is CASSFASGGTDTQYF. The CDR3 nucleotides are TGTGCCAGCAGTTTTGCCTCGGGGGGCACAGATACGCAGTATTTT. The V gene is TRBV27, the J gene TRBJ2-3, with D possibly matching TRBD2 (6 bases). Germline CDR1 reads MNHEY; CDR2 reads SMNVEV (reference sequence). The V end lost 3 bases, the J end lost 1 base, and 11 bases lay between the germline ends. CDR3 size: 15 residues.

The chain recombines TRBV14 with TRBJ2-2; 7 bases align to TRBD1. V shed 0 bases and J 0 bases; nucleotides not matched to a gene: 4. The CDR3 is made up of 17 amino acids. The V gene's germline CDR1 is SGHDN and CDR2 FVKESK. As DNA, the CDR3 is TGTGCCAGCAGCCAAGACCGACAGGGCGCGAACACCGGGGAGCTGTTTTTT. It encodes CASSQDRQGANTGELFF.

The chain recombines TRBV29-1 with TRBJ2-5; D ambiguous. The CDR3 loop spans 16 amino acids. From germline, CDR1 is SQVTM and CDR2 ANQGSEA. V lost 0 bases and J lost 5, with 19 bases in between. CDR3 loop: CSVEDIDKRPGETQYF. The CDR3 coding sequence is TGCAGCGTTGAAGACATCGATAAGAGACCTGGGGAGACCCAGTACTTC.

This clonotype has only a few counts. The V call is TRBV5-1, the J call TRBJ1-2; tentatively, D is TRBD1 (5 bases). Trimming removed 0 bases from V and 3 bases from J, with 9 bases in between. CDR3 length equals 14 residues. Germline-derived CDR1 and CDR2 are SGHRS and YFSETQ. The CDR3 loop reads CASSLAPGDYGYTF. The CDR3 DNA is TGCGCCAGCAGCTTGGCCCCGGGGGACTATGGCTACACCTTC.